This TCR beta chain was obtained from a study of early T cells in non-severe SARS-CoV-2 infection. Study summary: Sequenced bulk RNA came from whole blood that was unsorted, and chains were unpaired. Points from the study as a whole: VDJdb matching favored anti-spike CD8 responses, missing private and CD4 specificities.

Per the germline V gene, CDR1 is SQVTM and CDR2 is ANQGSEA. The CDR3 is 15 amino acids. With 1 base clipped from V and 3 bases from J, the junction kept 6 bases outside the gene matches. This clonotype showed up just once. Its antigen is undetermined. The library protocol tagged individual cDNA molecules with unique molecular identifiers. Each CDR3 protein is one row after TCRdb ran MiXCR on the 5' RACE reads. Altogether tens of thousands of distinct CDR3 sequences are present, 9% to 15% being singletons, with the ten largest covering 6.5%. The receptor comes from an adult who was a healthcare worker with PCR-confirmed SARS-CoV-2 infection or an uninfected control (not recorded which). This chain connects TRBV29-1 to TRBJ1-1; 9 bases are shared with TRBD1. Source material: whole blood. CDR3 in amino acids: CSVEGTGESYTEAFF. CDR3 coding DNA: TGCAGCGTTGAAGGGACAGGGGAAAGTTACACTGAAGCTTTCTTT.